Presented here are 19 T cell receptor beta chains from one specimen sequenced in a study of cytomegalovirus exposure and HLA in healthy donors. Vbeta (60) and Jbeta (13) primers were used in the PCR. Assay: immunoSEQ multiplex PCR; the TCRdb copy retains only in-frame clones and omits some. The top ten hold about 1.5% of the sample, which has around 200,000 clones, around 85% seen once. What was sequenced was PBMCs. These receptors were obtained from a man in his forties or fifties in good health and CMV-seronegative.

V and J are TRBV28 and TRBJ1-1; tentatively, D is TRBD1 (6 bases). The CDR3 spans 17 residues. The germline V gene has CDR1 MDHEN and CDR2 SYDVKM. V dropped 7 bases and J dropped 1 base, with 22 bases sitting between them. CDR3 in DNA: TGTGCCAGCATTCTCAAAAGGGGGACCCATCGGAACACTGAAGCTTTCTTT. Amino acid sequence: CASILKRGTHRNTEAFF. Together with reference TRBV28 and TRBJ1-1, the CDR3 gives the full variable domain: DVKVTQSSRYLVKRTGEKVFLECVQDMDHENMFWYRQDPGLGLRLIYFSYDVKMKEKGDIPEGYSVSREKKERFSLILESASTNQTSMYLCASILKRGTHRNTEAFFGQGTRLTVV.

The gene calls are TRBV5-1 and TRBJ1-1; TRBD1 aligns across 7 bases. In germline, CDR1 is SGHRS, CDR2 YFSETQ. The CDR3 sequence is 13 residues long. Trimming removed 5 bases from V and 0 bases from J; junction bases left unmatched: 1. CDR3 nucleotide sequence: TGCGCCAGCAGAACAGGGGTGAACACTGAAGCTTTCTTT. Amino acids: CASRTGVNTEAFF.

The rearrangement joins TRBV5-1 to TRBJ2-1, with TRBD2 matching over 9 bases. Germline V gene lookup returns CDR1 SGHRS and CDR2 YFSETQ. V shed 0 bases, J shed 4 bases, and the junction held 5 bases outside the gene matches. This CDR3 region has 16 residues. The CDR3 loop is CASSLEASGEYNEQFF. The CDR3 bases are TGCGCCAGCAGCTTGGAGGCTAGCGGGGAGTACAATGAGCAGTTCTTC. The full variable domain, rest sourced from reference TRBV5-1 and TRBJ2-1, is KAGVTQTPRYLIKTRGQQVTLSCSPISGHRSVSWYQQTPGQGLQFLFEYFSETQRNKGNFPGRFSGRQFSNSRSEMNVSTLELGDSALYLCASSLEASGEYNEQFFGPGTRLTVL.

The rearrangement uses TRBV28 and TRBJ2-1; 8 bases are shared with TRBD2. V lost 6 bases to trimming and J lost 1 base; unmatched junction nucleotides: 11. This CDR3 is built from 17 residues. Germline loops: CDR1 MDHEN, CDR2 SYDVKM. This CDR3 is CASRSLEAGASYNEQFF. CDR3 nucleotide sequence: TGTGCCAGCAGATCTCTTGAAGCGGGAGCTTCCTACAATGAGCAGTTCTTC. Variable domain in full (rest from reference TRBV28 and TRBJ2-1): DVKVTQSSRYLVKRTGEKVFLECVQDMDHENMFWYRQDPGLGLRLIYFSYDVKMKEKGDIPEGYSVSREKKERFSLILESASTNQTSMYLCASRSLEAGASYNEQFFGPGTRLTVL.

This clone was counted between two and nine times. In the same sample, other DNA sequences code for this CDR3. The chain carries TRBV6-5 and TRBJ2-1; tentative D call: TRBD2 (6 bases). CDR3 size: 15 residues. The germline gives CDR1 MNHEY, CDR2 SVGAGI. V lost 0 bases and J 4 bases, leaving 10 bases between the germline ends. Here the CDR3 reads CASSYSNRGYNEQFF. Here the CDR3 DNA reads TGTGCCAGCAGTTACTCGAATCGGGGGTACAATGAGCAGTTCTTC.

The chain carries TRBV6-6 and TRBJ2-7; TRBD2 is a possible D gene (6 bases). Germline V lookup: CDR1 MNHNY, CDR2 SVGAGI (reference sequence). The CDR3 extends over 16 amino acids. Trimming took 5 bases from V and 2 from J, leaving 19 bases between them. CDR3 sequence reads: CASSHRGTSGTYEQYF. The CDR3, as DNA: TGTGCCAGCAGTCATCGCGGGACGTCGGGAACCTACGAGCAGTACTTC.

The J gene is TRBJ2-5, the V gene TRBV27, with D possibly TRBD1 on 5 matching bases. Looked up from germline, CDR1 is MNHEY and CDR2 is SMNVEV (reference sequence). The CDR3 sequence is 12 residues long. The ends were cut back, 5 bases at V and 11 bases at J, with 15 bases in the middle. The CDR3 nucleotides are TGTGCCAGCAGTAAGGACATGATTGAGCAGTACTTC. It encodes CASSKDMIEQYF.

The chain uses TRBV28 and TRBJ2-5; 7 bases are shared with TRBD2. The DNA matches TRBJ2-7 better at its end, which makes the J call doubtful. CDR1 is MDHEN, CDR2 SYDVKM, per germline. The CDR3 consists of 17 residues. The CDR3 DNA reads as TGTGCCAGCATCACCTCCGTGGGAGGGAGAGGGGCCTACGAGCAGTACTTC. This codes for CASITSVGGRGAYEQYF.

The rearrangement links TRBV5-4 to TRBJ2-7; 10 bases are shared with TRBD1. Trimming removed 7 bases from V and 0 bases from J; junction bases left unmatched: 7. The CDR3 consists of 15 residues. In germline, CDR1 is SGHNT, CDR2 YYREEE (reference sequence). This chain's CDR3 is CASVKWTGGSYEQYF. The DNA of the CDR3 is TGTGCCAGCGTTAAGTGGACAGGGGGCTCCTACGAGCAGTACTTC. Looking up the rest from reference TRBV5-4 and TRBJ2-7 gives the full variable domain: ETGVTQSPTHLIKTRGQQVTLRCSSQSGHNTVSWYQQALGQGPQFIFQYYREEENGRGNFPPRFSGLQFPNYSSELNVNALELDDSALYLCASVKWTGGSYEQYFGPGTRLTVT.

V and J are TRBV5-6 and TRBJ2-1, with a weak D call TRBD2 (5 bases). The germline V gene has CDR1 SGHDT and CDR2 YYEEEE. Trimming left V 0 bases short and J 4 bases short, with 11 bases between. This CDR3 has 15 amino acids. Here the CDR3 reads CASSLVEESYNEQFF. The CDR3 DNA is TGTGCCAGCAGCTTGGTGGAGGAGAGTTACAATGAGCAGTTCTTC.

This chain uses TRBV2 with TRBJ2-2, with D perhaps matching TRBD1 (6 bases). Trimming removed 5 bases from V and 6 bases from J, with 13 bases in between. The CDR3 length is 14 residues. Germline lookup yields CDR1 SNHLY and CDR2 FYNNEI. As DNA, the CDR3 is TGTGCCAGCAGTCTGGACAGCCCGGCCGGGGAGCTGTTTTTT. This translates into CASSLDSPAGELFF.

The chain combines TRBV18 with TRBJ2-7, with 11 nucleotides matching TRBD2. The CDR3 contains 15 residues. From germline, CDR1 is KGHSH and CDR2 LQKENI. Trimming took 2 bases from V and 6 from J; bases not matched to a gene: 6. The CDR3 DNA is TGTGCCAGCTCACCAGGTAGACTAGCGGGACCCGAGCAGTACTTC. Translation: CASSPGRLAGPEQYF.

CDR3 bases: TGTGCCAGCAGCCCACCCCTCGACAGCGGGAGGGACAATGAGCAGTTCTTC. Amino acid sequence: CASSPPLDSGRDNEQFF. The J gene is TRBJ2-1, the V gene TRBV7-9; 10 bases fit TRBD2. This CDR3 is built from 17 residues. Per the germline V gene, CDR1 is SEHNR and CDR2 is FQNEAQ (reference sequence). V dropped 5 bases and J dropped 5; count of bases not matched to a gene: 12.

V is TRBV27 and J is TRBJ2-7, with 8 bases fitting TRBD2. Germline CDR1 is MNHEY and CDR2 is SMNVEV (reference sequence). With 10 bases clipped from V and 5 bases from J, the junction kept 16 bases outside the gene matches. The CDR3 length is 15 residues. This chain's CDR3 is CATRGVSGRVNEQYF. CDR3 coding DNA: TGTGCCACCAGGGGTGTGAGCGGGAGAGTCAACGAGCAGTACTTC.

The genes are TRBV6-1 and TRBJ2-2, with D possibly being TRBD1 (6 bases). V lost 6 bases, J lost 0 bases, and 8 bases lay in between. In germline, CDR1 is MNHNS, CDR2 SASEGT. The CDR3 length is 14 residues. DNA of the CDR3: TGTGCCAGCAGGGACAGACCGAACACCGGGGAGCTGTTTTTT. Protein: CASRDRPNTGELFF.

V usage is TRBV11-2 and J usage is TRBJ2-5; D is ambiguous. The J call may be mistaken, given a closer DNA end match to TRBJ2-7. The CDR3 runs 12 residues. Germline V gene lookup returns CDR1 SGHAT and CDR2 FQNNGV. CDR3 nucleotide sequence: TGTGCCAGCAGCTTAGTACTCTACGAGCAGTACTTC. Protein sequence: CASSLVLYEQYF.

This rearrangement joins TRBV5-8 to TRBJ2-1; 7 positions agree with TRBD1. J gave up 6 bases and V 4 bases, and 10 bases lay outside the gene matches. CDR1 and CDR2 from the germline V gene are SGHTS and YDEGEE. The CDR3 runs 15 residues. The CDR3 protein is CASSAMGRDSNEQFF. The CDR3, as DNA: TGTGCCAGCAGCGCAATGGGCCGGGACAGCAATGAGCAGTTCTTC.

The chain recombines TRBV5-4 with TRBJ1-3; a weak D match, TRBD1 (5 bases). The germline V and J ends were trimmed by 4 bases and 2 bases, with 13 bases remaining between them. The CDR3 contains 15 residues. Germline values: CDR1 SGHNT, CDR2 YYREEE (reference sequence). This CDR3 is CASSTDTQPGNTIYF. The CDR3 DNA is TGTGCCAGCAGCACGGACACCCAGCCTGGAAACACCATATATTTT.

The V call is TRBV7-9, the J call TRBJ2-5; D not resolved. This CDR3 region has 15 residues. Trimming removed 2 bases from V and 1 base from J, with 11 bases in between. CDR1 is SEHNR, CDR2 FQNEAQ, per germline (reference sequence). Here the CDR3 reads CASSLFPGFQETQYF. CDR3 coding DNA: TGTGCCAGCAGCTTATTTCCAGGTTTCCAAGAGACCCAGTACTTC.